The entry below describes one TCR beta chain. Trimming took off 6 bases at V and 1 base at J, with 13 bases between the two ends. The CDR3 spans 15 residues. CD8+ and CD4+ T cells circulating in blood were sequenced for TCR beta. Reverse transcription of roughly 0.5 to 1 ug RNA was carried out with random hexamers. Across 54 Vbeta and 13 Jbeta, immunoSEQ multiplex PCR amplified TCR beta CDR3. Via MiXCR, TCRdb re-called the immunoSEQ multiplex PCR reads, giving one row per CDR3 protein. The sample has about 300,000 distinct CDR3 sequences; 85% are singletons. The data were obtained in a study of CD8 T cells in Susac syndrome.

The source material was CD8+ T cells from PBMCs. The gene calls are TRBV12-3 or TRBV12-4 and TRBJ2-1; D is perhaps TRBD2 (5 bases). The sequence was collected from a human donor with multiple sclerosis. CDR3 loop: CASSHPGKSYNEQFF. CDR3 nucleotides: TGTGCCAGCAGCCACCCGGGGAAGTCCTACAATGAGCAGTTCTTC.